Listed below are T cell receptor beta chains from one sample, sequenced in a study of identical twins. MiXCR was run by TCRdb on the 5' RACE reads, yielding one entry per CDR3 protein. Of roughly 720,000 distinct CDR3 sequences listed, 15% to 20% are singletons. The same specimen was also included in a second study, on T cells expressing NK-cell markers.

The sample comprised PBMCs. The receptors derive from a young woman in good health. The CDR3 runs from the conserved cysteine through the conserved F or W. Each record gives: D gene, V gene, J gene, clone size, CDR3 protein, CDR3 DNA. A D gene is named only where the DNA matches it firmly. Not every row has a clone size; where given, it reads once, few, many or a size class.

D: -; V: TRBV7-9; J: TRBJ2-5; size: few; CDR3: CASSLSWAETQYF; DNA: TGTGCCAGCAGCTTAAGCTGGGCCGAGACCCAGTACTTC
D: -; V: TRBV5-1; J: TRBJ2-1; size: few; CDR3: CASRPSHGSYNEQFF; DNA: TGCGCCAGCAGACCCTCCCATGGTTCCTACAATGAGCAGTTCTTC
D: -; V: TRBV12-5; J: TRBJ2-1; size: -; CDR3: CASGLSRNEQFF; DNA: TGTGCTAGTGGTTTGTCCCGGAATGAGCAGTTCTTC
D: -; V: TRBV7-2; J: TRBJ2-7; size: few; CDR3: CASSSFGGTAYEQYF; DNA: TGTGCCAGCAGCTCCTTTGGGGGGACTGCCTACGAGCAGTACTTC
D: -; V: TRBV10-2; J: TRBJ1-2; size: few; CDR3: CATTPRGRGGYTF; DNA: TGCGCCACCACCCCACGGGGACGTGGAGGCTACACCTTC
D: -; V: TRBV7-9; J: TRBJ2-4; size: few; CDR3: CASSLVLKNIQYF; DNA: TGTGCCAGCAGCTTAGTCCTCAAAAACATTCAGTACTTC
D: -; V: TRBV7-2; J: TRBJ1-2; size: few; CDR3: CASSPPSGRHYGYTF; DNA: TGTGCCAGCAGCCCCCCGAGCGGACGCCACTATGGCTACACCTTC
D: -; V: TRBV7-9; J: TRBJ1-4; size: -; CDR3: CASSVRKLEEKLFF; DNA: TGTGCCAGCAGCGTCAGGAAGCTTGAGGAAAAACTGTTTTTT
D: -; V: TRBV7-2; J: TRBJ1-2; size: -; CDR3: CASSPGRSGYTF; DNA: TGTGCCAGCAGCCCGGGGCGTTCTGGCTACACCTTC
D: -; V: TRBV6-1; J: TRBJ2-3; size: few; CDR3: CASSRSSGSGDTQYF; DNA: TGTGCCAGCAGCAGAAGTAGCGGATCTGGGGATACGCAGTATTTT
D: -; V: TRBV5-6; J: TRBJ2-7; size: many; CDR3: CASSLEPTYEQYF; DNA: TGTGCCAGCAGCTTAGAACCGACCTACGAGCAGTACTTC
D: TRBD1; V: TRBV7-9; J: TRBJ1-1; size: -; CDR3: CAGSGPGQIDGTEAFF; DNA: TGTGCCGGCAGCGGGCCGGGACAGATCGATGGCACTGAAGCTTTCTTT
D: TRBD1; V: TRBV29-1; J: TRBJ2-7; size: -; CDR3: CSVEIQGAGEQYF; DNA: TGCAGCGTTGAGATACAGGGGGCTGGAGAGCAGTACTTC
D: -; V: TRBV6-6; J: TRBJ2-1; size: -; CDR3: CAGGEGNYEQFF; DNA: TGTGCCGGGGGTGAGGGGAATTATGAGCAGTTCTTC
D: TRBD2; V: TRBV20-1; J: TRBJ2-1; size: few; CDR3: CSASAAGLAGSYNEQFF; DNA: TGCAGTGCTAGTGCGGCAGGACTAGCGGGGAGTTACAATGAGCAGTTCTTC
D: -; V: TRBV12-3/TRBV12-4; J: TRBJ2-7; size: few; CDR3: CASRSRDVYEQYF; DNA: TGTGCCAGCAGATCACGGGATGTCTACGAGCAGTACTTC
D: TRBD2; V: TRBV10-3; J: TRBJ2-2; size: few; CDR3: CAISGRGTGELFF; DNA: TGTGCCATCAGCGGGAGGGGCACCGGGGAGCTGTTTTTT
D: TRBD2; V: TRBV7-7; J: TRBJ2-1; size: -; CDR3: CASSFSGGSVEQFF; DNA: TGTGCTAGCAGCTTTAGCGGGGGGTCTGTTGAGCAGTTCTTC
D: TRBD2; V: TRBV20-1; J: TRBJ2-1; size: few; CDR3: CSASSLGLAGNNEQFF; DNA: TGCAGTGCTAGTAGTCTGGGACTAGCGGGCAACAATGAGCAGTTCTTC
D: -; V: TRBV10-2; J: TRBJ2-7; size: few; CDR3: CASSGPGTPYEQYF; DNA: TGCGCCAGCAGTGGACCAGGGACCCCGTACGAGCAGTACTTC
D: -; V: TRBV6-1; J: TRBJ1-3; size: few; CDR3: CASSDRASGNTIYF; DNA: TGTGCCAGCAGTGACAGGGCTTCTGGAAACACCATATATTTT
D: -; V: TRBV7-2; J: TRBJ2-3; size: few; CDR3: CASTLVHPDTQYF; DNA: TGTGCCAGCACCCTTGTTCACCCAGATACGCAGTATTTT
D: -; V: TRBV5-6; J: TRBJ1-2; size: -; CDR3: CASSWTNGYTF; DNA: TGTGCCAGCAGCTGGACTAATGGCTACACCTTC
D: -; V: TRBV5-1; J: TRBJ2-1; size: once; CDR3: CASSPGDMYNNEQFF; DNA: TGCGCCAGCAGCCCTGGGGACATGTATAACAATGAGCAGTTCTTC
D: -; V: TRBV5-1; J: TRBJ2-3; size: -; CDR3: CASRPLRTDTQYF; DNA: TGCGCCAGCAGGCCTCTACGCACAGATACGCAGTATTTT
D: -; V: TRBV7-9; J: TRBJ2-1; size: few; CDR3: CASSFGGARRVREQFF; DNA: TGTGCCAGCAGCTTCGGTGGAGCGAGGAGGGTGAGGGAGCAGTTCTTC
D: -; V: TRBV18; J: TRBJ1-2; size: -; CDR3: CASSPRSAYGYTF; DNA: TGTGCCAGCTCACCACGGTCAGCCTATGGCTACACCTTC
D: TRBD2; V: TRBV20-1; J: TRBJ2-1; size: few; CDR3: CSANSLAGVGNEQFF; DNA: TGCAGTGCAAACAGCCTAGCGGGAGTTGGGAATGAGCAGTTCTTC
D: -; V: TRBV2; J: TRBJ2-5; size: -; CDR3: CASRARPWGEETQYF; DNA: TGTGCCAGCAGAGCCCGGCCGTGGGGAGAAGAGACCCAGTACTTC
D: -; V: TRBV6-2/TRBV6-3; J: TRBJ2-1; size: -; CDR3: CASSYPRADYNEQFF; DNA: TGTGCCAGCAGTTACCCCCGAGCGGACTACAATGAGCAGTTCTTC
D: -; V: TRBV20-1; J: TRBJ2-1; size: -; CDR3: CSGGRRGGGPYNEQFF; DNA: TGCAGTGGGGGCCGCAGGGGCGGCGGACCTTACAATGAGCAGTTCTTC
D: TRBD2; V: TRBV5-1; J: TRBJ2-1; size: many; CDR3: CASSSGLASYNEQFF; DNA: TGTGCCAGCAGTTCCGGACTAGCCTCCTACAATGAGCAGTTCTTC
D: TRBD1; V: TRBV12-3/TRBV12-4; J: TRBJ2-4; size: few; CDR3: CASSLAGTGFKLQYF; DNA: TGTGCCAGCAGTTTAGCGGGGACAGGGTTTAAGCTTCAGTACTTC
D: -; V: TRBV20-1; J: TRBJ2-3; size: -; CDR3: CSAPYPGSDPSTDTQYF; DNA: TGCAGTGCTCCCTACCCGGGTAGCGACCCTAGCACAGATACGCAGTATTTT
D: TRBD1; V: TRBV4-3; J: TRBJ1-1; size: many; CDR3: CASSQDGVTGESNTEAFF; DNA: TGCGCCAGCAGCCAAGACGGGGTAACAGGGGAATCGAACACTGAAGCTTTCTTT
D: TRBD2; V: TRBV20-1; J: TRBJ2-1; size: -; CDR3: CSARVGTSGADEQFF; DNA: TGCAGTGCTAGAGTCGGGACTAGCGGGGCAGATGAGCAGTTCTTC
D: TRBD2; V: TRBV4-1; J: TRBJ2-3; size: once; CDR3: CASSNGLVPTDTQYF; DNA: TGCGCCAGCAGCAACGGACTAGTCCCCACAGATACGCAGTATTTT
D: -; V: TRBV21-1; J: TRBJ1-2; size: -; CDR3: CASRLDTQARGYTF; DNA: TGTGCCAGCAGGCTAGACACTCAAGCCCGGGGCTACACCTTC
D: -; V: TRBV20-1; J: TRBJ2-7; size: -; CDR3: CSARDRRPSYEQYF; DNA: TGCAGTGCTAGAGATCGGCGGCCCTCCTACGAGCAGTACTTC
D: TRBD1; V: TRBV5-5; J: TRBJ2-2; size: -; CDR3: CASIATGNLAGELFF; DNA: TGTGCCAGCATCGCGACAGGGAACCTAGCCGGGGAGCTGTTTTTT
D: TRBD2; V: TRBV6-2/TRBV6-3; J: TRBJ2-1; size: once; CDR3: CASRSTSGTNNEQFF; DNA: TGTGCCAGCAGATCCACTAGCGGGACTAACAATGAGCAGTTCTTC
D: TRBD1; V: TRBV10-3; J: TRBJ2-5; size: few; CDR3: CAISEPGTGAQETQYF; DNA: TGTGCCATCAGTGAGCCCGGGACAGGGGCACAAGAGACCCAGTACTTC
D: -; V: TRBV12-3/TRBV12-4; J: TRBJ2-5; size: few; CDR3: CASSPQGSWEETQYF; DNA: TGTGCCAGCAGTCCACAGGGTTCGTGGGAAGAGACCCAGTACTTC
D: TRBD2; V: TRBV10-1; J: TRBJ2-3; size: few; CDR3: CASSERTGGTDTQYF; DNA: TGCGCCAGCAGTGAACGGACGGGAGGGACAGATACGCAGTATTTT
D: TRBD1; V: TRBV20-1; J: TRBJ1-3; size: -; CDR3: CSVTGAADSGNTIYF; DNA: TGCAGTGTTACAGGGGCCGCTGACTCTGGAAACACCATATATTTT
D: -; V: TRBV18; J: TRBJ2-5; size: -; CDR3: CASSGTSGTKGKTQYF; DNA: TGTGCCAGCTCAGGTACCTCCGGGACAAAAGGGAAGACCCAGTACTTC
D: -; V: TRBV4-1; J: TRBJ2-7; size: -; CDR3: CASSQSHLILSYEQYF; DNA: TGCGCCAGCAGCCAATCCCACCTTATATTGTCCTACGAGCAGTACTTC
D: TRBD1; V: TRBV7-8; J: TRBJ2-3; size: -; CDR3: CASSFGRGQDTQYF; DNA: TGTGCCAGCAGCTTTGGCAGGGGGCAGGATACGCAGTATTTT
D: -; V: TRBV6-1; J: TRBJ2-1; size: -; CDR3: CASSTQGRDYNEQFF; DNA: TGTGCCAGCAGCACACAGGGGCGGGACTACAATGAGCAGTTCTTC
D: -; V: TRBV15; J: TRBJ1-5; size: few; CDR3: CATSSGGGQPQHF; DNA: TGTGCCACCAGCTCTGGTGGGGGCCAGCCCCAGCATTTT
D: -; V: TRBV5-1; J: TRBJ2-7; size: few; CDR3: CASSLGRGSVDEQYF; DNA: TGCGCCAGCAGCTTGGGTCGAGGGAGTGTGGACGAGCAGTACTTC
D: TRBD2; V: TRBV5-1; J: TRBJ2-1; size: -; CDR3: CASSPYKRGLSNEQFF; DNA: TGCGCCAGCAGCCCTTACAAGCGGGGCCTGAGCAATGAGCAGTTCTTC
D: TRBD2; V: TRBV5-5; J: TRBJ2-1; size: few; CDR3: CASSFSGGSSWGQFF; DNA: TGTGCCAGCAGCTTTAGCGGGGGGAGCTCCTGGGGGCAGTTCTTC
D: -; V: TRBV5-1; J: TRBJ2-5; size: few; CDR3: CASSLGSTAQETQYF; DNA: TGCGCCAGCAGCTTGGGTTCTACGGCTCAGGAGACCCAGTACTTC